This T cell receptor (beta chain) came from a study of beta chain features in type 1 diabetes. On the study more broadly: The study found patients and healthy donors alike in age, gender and cell yields. Regarding the study as a whole: Across all four CD4+ subsets, people with type 1 diabetes showed modestly shorter TCRB CDR3s. For TCRB rearrangement, an influence of HLA type remained unresolved here.

Once sorted, every population was more than 95% pure. The table lists this clone with a few counts. Antigen unknown. The germline V gene encodes CDR1 SEHNR and CDR2 FQNEAQ (reference sequence). The CDR3 runs to 12 residues. With V trimmed by 5 bases and J by 17 bases, 9 bases remained unmatched. The isolated RNA, all of it, was reverse transcribed, so expressed TCRB transcripts were what got sequenced. Clones were read by immunoSEQ multiplex PCR, and TCRdb kept only the in-frame ones, dropping some. The sample contains 400,000 or so clones, roughly 12% of which appear only once. This TCR came from a woman aged 18-29 years with type 1 diabetes. V gene TRBV7-9 combines with J gene TRBJ1-4, with 9 positions matching TRBD1. Input material: naive CD4+ T cells from blood. The CDR3 here is CASSTTGQGPFF. In nucleotides, the CDR3 is TGTGCCAGCAGCACCACGGGACAGGGCCCATTTTTT.